This record covers a single T cell receptor beta chain. These data come from a study of cytomegalovirus exposure and HLA in healthy donors. 13 Jbeta primers and 60 Vbeta primers were used for the PCR. Using immunoSEQ multiplex PCR, the repertoire was profiled, and TCRdb retains in-frame clones only, with some absent. The profile covers around 160,000 clones, with 77% appearing a single time and around 3% taken by the ten largest. The specimen was PBMCs. The TCR originated in a woman in her 40s in good health and CMV-seropositive.

The CDR3 coding sequence is TGTGCCAGCAGCTCCCAAGACAGGGGGTCGGCTTTCTTT. Amino acid sequence: CASSSQDRGSAFF. V usage is TRBV11-2 and J usage is TRBJ1-1; 9 bases line up with TRBD1. The germline V gene has CDR1 SGHAT and CDR2 FQNNGV. The CDR3 extends over 13 amino acids. Unmatched junction bases numbered 8, after V lost 4 bases and J lost 11 bases.